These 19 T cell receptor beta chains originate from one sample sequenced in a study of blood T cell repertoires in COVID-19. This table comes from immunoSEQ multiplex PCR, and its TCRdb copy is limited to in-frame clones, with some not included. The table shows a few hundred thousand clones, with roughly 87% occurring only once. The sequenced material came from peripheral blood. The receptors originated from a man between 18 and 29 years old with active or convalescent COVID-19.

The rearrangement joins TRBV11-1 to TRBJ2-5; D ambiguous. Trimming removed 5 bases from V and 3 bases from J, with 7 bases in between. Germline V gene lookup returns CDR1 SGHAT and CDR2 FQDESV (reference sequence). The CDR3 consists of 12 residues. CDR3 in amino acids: CASSANKETQYF. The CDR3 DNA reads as TGTGCCAGCAGCGCAAACAAAGAGACCCAGTACTTC.

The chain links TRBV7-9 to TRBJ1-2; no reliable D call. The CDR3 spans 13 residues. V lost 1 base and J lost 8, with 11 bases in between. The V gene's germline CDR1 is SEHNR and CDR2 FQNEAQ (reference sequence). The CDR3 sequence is CASSLGADGGYTF. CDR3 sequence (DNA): TGTGCCAGCAGCTTAGGGGCCGATGGGGGCTACACCTTC. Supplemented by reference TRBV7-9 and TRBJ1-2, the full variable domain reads DTGVSQNPRHKITKRGQNVTFRCDPISEHNRLYWYRQTLGQGPEFLTYFQNEAQLEKSRLLSDRFSAERPKGSFSTLEIQRTEQGDSAMYLCASSLGADGGYTFGSGTRLTVV.

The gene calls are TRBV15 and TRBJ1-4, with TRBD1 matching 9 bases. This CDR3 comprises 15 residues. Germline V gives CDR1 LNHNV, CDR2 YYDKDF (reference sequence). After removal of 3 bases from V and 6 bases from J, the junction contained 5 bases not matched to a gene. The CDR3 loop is CATSSPGQGYEKLFF. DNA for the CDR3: TGTGCCACCAGCAGCCCGGGACAGGGTTATGAAAAACTGTTTTTT.

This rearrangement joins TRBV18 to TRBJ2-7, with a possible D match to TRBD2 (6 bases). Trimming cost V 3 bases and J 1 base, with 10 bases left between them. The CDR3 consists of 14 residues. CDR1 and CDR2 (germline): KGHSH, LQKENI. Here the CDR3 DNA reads TGTGCCAGCTCACCGACTAGTCCTTCCTACGAGCAGTACTTC. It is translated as CASSPTSPSYEQYF. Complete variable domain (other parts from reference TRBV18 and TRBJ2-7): NAGVMQNPRHLVRRRGQEARLRCSPMKGHSHVYWYRQLPEEGLKFMVYLQKENIIDESGMPKERFSAEFPKEGPSILRIQQVVRGDSAAYFCASSPTSPSYEQYFGPGTRLTVT.

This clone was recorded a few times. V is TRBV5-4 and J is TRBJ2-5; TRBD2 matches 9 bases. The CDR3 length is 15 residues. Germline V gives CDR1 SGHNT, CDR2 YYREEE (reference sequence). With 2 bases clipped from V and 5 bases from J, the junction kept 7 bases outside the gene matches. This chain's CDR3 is CASSFSGGVTETQYF. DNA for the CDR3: TGTGCCAGCAGCTTTAGCGGGGGTGTAACGGAGACCCAGTACTTC.

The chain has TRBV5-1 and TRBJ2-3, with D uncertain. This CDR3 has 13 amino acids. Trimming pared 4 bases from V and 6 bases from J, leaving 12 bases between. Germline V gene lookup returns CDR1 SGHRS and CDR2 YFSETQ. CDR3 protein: CASSQRALDTQYF. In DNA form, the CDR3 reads TGCGCCAGCAGCCAACGAGCTTTGGATACGCAGTATTTT.

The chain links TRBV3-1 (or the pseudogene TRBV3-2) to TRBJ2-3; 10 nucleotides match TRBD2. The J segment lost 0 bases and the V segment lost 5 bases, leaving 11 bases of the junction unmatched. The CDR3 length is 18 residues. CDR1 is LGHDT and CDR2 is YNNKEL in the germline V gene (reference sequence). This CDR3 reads CASSSRLAGDLSTDTQYF. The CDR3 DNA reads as TGTGCCAGCAGCTCCCGACTAGCGGGCGACCTTAGCACAGATACGCAGTATTTT.

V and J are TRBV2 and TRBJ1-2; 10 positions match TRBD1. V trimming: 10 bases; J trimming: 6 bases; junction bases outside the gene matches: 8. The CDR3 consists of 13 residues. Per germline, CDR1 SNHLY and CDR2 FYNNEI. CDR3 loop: CATPPGTGDGYTF. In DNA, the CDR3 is TGTGCCACCCCCCCCGGGACAGGGGATGGCTACACCTTC.

This CDR3 reads CASSIVSGFNQPQHF. CDR3 coding DNA: TGTGCCAGTAGTATAGTTTCCGGGTTCAATCAGCCCCAGCATTTT. The chain is built from TRBV19 and TRBJ1-5; D remains unclear. Germline V CDR1 and CDR2: LNHDA, SQIVND (reference sequence). The V and J ends lost 1 base and 3 bases respectively, with 10 bases between them. The CDR3 extends over 15 amino acids.

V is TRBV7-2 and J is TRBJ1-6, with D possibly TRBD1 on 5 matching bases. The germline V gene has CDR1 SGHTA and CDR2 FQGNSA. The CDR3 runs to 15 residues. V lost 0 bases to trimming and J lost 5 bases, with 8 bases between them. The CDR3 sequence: CASSLASTDNSPLHF. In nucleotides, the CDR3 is TGTGCCAGCAGCTTAGCGTCGACAGATAATTCACCCCTCCACTTT.

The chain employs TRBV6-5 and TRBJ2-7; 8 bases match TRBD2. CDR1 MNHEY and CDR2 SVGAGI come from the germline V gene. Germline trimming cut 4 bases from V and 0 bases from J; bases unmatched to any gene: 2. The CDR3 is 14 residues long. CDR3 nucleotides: TGTGCCAGCAGTTTCGGGACTAGCTCCTACGAGCAGTACTTC. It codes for CASSFGTSSYEQYF.

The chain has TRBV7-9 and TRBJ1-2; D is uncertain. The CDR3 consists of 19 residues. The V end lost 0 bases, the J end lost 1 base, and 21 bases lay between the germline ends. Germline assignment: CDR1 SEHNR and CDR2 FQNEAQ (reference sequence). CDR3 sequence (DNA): TGTGCCAGCAGCTTAGCGCCCTTTTTGGGCAGCCATCTTAACTATGGCTACACCTTC. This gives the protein CASSLAPFLGSHLNYGYTF.

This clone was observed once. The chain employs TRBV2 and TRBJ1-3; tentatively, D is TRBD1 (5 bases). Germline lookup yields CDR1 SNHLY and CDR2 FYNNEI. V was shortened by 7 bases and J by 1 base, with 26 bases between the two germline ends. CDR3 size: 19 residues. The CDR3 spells CASNPRDGFGRGSGNTIYF. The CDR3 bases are TGTGCCAGCAACCCCAGGGATGGGTTCGGCCGAGGTTCTGGAAACACCATATATTTT.

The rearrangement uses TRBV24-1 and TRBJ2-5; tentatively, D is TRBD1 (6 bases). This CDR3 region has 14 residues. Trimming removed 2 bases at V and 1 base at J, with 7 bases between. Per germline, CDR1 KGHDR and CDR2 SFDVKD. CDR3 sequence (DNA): TGTGCCACCAGTGATTCGGACAGCCAAGAGACCCAGTACTTC. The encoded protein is CATSDSDSQETQYF.

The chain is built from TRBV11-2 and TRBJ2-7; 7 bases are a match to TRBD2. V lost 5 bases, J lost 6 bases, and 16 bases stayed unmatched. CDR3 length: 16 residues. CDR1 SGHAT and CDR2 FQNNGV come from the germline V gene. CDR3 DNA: TGTGCCAGCAGCCCGAGAGGTCCAGGGAGGGGTGGCGAGCAGTACTTC. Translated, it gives CASSPRGPGRGGEQYF.

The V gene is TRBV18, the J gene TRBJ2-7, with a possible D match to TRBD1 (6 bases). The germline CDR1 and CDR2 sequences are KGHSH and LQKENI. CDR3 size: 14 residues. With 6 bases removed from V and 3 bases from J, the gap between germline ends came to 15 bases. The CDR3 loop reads CASSQQGTNYEQYF. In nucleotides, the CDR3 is TGTGCCAGCTCTCAACAGGGAACTAACTACGAGCAGTACTTC.

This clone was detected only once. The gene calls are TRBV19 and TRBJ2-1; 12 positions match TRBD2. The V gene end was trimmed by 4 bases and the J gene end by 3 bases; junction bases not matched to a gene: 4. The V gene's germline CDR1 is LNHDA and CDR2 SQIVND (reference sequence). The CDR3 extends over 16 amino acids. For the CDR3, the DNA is TGTGCCAGTAGTACCGGACTAGCGGGAATCTACAATGAGCAGTTCTTC. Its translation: CASSTGLAGIYNEQFF.

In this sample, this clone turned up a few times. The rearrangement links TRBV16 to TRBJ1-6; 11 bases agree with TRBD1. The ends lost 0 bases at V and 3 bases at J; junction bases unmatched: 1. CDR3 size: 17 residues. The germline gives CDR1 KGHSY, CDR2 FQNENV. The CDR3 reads CASSQSGTGGYNSPLHF. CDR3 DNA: TGTGCCAGCAGCCAATCCGGGACAGGGGGCTATAATTCACCCCTCCACTTT.

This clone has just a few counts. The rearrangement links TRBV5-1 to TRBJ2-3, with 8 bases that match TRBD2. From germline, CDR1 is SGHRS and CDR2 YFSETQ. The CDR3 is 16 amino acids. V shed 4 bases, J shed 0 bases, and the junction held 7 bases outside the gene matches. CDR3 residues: CASSRTLAGSTDTQYF. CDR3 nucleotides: TGCGCCAGCAGCCGCACCTTAGCGGGAAGCACAGATACGCAGTATTTT.